The 24 T cell receptor beta chains below all came from one sample that was sequenced in a study of cytomegalovirus exposure and HLA in healthy donors (TCRdb year 2017). Library prep was done by the immunoSEQ multiplex PCR assay. For the multiplex PCR, a mixture combining 60 forward primers for TCR Vbeta segments and 13 reverse primers for TCR Jbeta segments was used. The source is immuneACCESS, and TCRdb retained only in-frame sequences with V and J called. Part of the clones is not carried over; for the studies checked, unresolved V genes explain less than half of this, and the remainder is unexplained. Within this sample are some 150,000 clones, with around four fifths of them counted one time only. Around 1.3% of the sample belongs to the ten largest clones. The specimen sequenced was PBMCs. These receptors were taken from a woman between 50 and 59 years old in good health and CMV-seronegative.

The chain combines TRBV13 with TRBJ2-3; 8 bases map to TRBD2. This CDR3 region has 17 residues. CDR1 and CDR2 (germline): PRHDT, FYEKMQ (reference sequence). With 7 bases clipped from V and 0 bases from J, the junction kept 12 bases outside the gene matches. The CDR3 DNA is TGTGCCAGCAACCAGGCGGGGGAGCGGGGGAGCACAGATACGCAGTATTTT. Translating gives CASNQAGERGSTDTQYF.

The genes are TRBV5-1 and TRBJ2-7; 7 bases are shared with TRBD2. Per germline, CDR1 SGHRS and CDR2 YFSETQ. The CDR3 contains 14 residues. Trimming at V came to 5 bases and at J to 5 bases, leaving 10 bases not matched to a gene. Here the CDR3 DNA reads TGCGCCAGCAGATACAAGCGGGGCGACCACGAGCAGTACTTC. It specifies CASRYKRGDHEQYF. The entire variable domain, with the rest obtained from reference TRBV5-1 and TRBJ2-7, is as follows: KAGVTQTPRYLIKTRGQQVTLSCSPISGHRSVSWYQQTPGQGLQFLFEYFSETQRNKGNFPGRFSGRQFSNSRSEMNVSTLELGDSALYLCASRYKRGDHEQYFGPGTRLTVT.

This chain connects TRBV9 to TRBJ2-2, with 13 nucleotides matching TRBD2. Germline V gene sequence: CDR1 SGDLS, CDR2 YYNGEE. Germline trimming cut 4 bases from V and 8 bases from J; bases unmatched to any gene: 8. This CDR3 is built from 16 residues. The CDR3 protein is CASSSTSGRANGELFF. In DNA form, the CDR3 reads TGTGCCAGCAGCTCCACTAGCGGGAGGGCCAATGGGGAGCTGTTTTTT.

This clone has only one observation. This chain connects TRBV4-3 to TRBJ2-7; D might be TRBD1 (5 bases). Germline assignment: CDR1 LGHNA and CDR2 YSLEER. Trimming stripped 2 bases from V and 2 bases from J, with 13 bases between. The CDR3 consists of 15 residues. The CDR3 spells CASSQNPDTTYEQYF. The CDR3 DNA reads as TGCGCCAGCAGCCAAAATCCGGACACCACCTACGAGCAGTACTTC.

The rearrangement uses TRBV4-3 and TRBJ1-3, with 7 bases aligning to TRBD1. CDR1 and CDR2 (germline): LGHNA, YSLEER. V lost 3 bases to trimming and J lost 2 bases; unmatched junction nucleotides: 7. This CDR3 has 16 amino acids. The CDR3 region has the DNA TGCGCCAGCAGCCAGGAACAGGGGTACGCTGGAAACACCATATATTTT. Translating gives CASSQEQGYAGNTIYF.

The gene calls are TRBV11-2 and TRBJ2-7; 8 bases are shared with TRBD2. This CDR3 has 14 amino acids. The germline V gene encodes CDR1 SGHAT and CDR2 FQNNGV. V shed 7 bases, J shed 4 bases, and the junction held 9 bases outside the gene matches. The CDR3 here is CASTISGELYEQYF. DNA of the CDR3: TGTGCCAGCACCATTAGCGGGGAGTTATACGAGCAGTACTTC.

V gene TRBV9 combines with J gene TRBJ2-7; 8 bases align to TRBD2. The CDR3 totals 15 residues. CDR1 is SGDLS and CDR2 is YYNGEE in the germline V gene. J lost 2 bases, V lost 0 bases, and 4 bases had no gene match. CDR3 sequence (DNA): TGTGCCAGCAGCGTAGCTACGGGGGGGCCCTACGAGCAGTACTTC. Amino acids: CASSVATGGPYEQYF.

The chain employs TRBV2 and TRBJ2-7, with 9 bases identical to TRBD2. CDR3 size: 14 residues. Germline CDR1 reads SNHLY; CDR2 reads FYNNEI. Trimming removed 7 bases from V and 3 bases from J; junction bases left unmatched: 7. CDR3 sequence reads: CASIGTSMDYEQYF. For the CDR3, the DNA is TGTGCCAGCATCGGGACTAGCATGGACTACGAGCAGTACTTC.

The J gene is TRBJ1-2, the V gene TRBV5-1; a weak D match, TRBD1 (5 bases). The CDR3 loop spans 13 amino acids. Trimming shortened V by 4 bases and J by 2 bases, and 9 bases separated the two germline ends. CDR1 is SGHRS and CDR2 is YFSETQ in the germline V gene. The CDR3 DNA sequence: TGCGCCAGCAGCCTACAGGAGAACTATGGCTACACCTTC. Encoded protein: CASSLQENYGYTF.

The chain recombines TRBV19 with TRBJ2-1, with TRBD2 matching over 8 bases. Per germline, CDR1 LNHDA and CDR2 SQIVND (reference sequence). The CDR3 runs to 15 residues. Trimming cost V 3 bases and J 7 bases; bases outside gene matches: 8. CDR3 nucleotides: TGTGCCAGTAGTATCCCCCGGCTAGCGGGTAATGAGCAGTTCTTC. Its protein product is CASSIPRLAGNEQFF.

A remark on this clone: Additional DNA sequences in this sample encode the identical CDR3. In DNA form, the CDR3 reads TGTGCCAGCAGCTTGGATAGGGGGCAGAGCAATCAGCCCCAGCATTTT. Translation gives CASSLDRGQSNQPQHF. The genes are TRBV5-6 and TRBJ1-5, with 7 bases aligning to TRBD1. Germline V lookup: CDR1 SGHDT, CDR2 YYEEEE. The ends lost 0 bases at V and 1 base at J; junction bases unmatched: 4. The CDR3 contains 16 residues.

V usage is TRBV27 and J usage is TRBJ2-7, with D tentatively TRBD2 (5 bases). V lost 3 bases and J 0 bases, leaving 9 bases between the germline ends. Germline V gene sequence: CDR1 MNHEY, CDR2 SMNVEV (reference sequence). There are 14 residues in the CDR3. Here the CDR3 DNA reads TGTGCCAGCAGTTTGACTATAAGCTCCTACGAGCAGTACTTC. Amino acids: CASSLTISSYEQYF.

This clone was seen a handful of times. The chain employs TRBV7-2 and TRBJ2-5; the D is unclear. The CDR3 covers 13 residues. Trimming cost V 2 bases and J 5 bases, with 9 bases left between them. CDR1 and CDR2 (germline): SGHTA, FQGNSA. This CDR3 is CASSLPPLETQYF. The CDR3 DNA sequence: TGTGCCAGCAGCTTACCCCCCCTGGAGACCCAGTACTTC. Full variable domain (outside the CDR3, taken from reference TRBV7-2 and TRBJ2-5): GAGVSQSPSNKVTEKGKDVELRCDPISGHTALYWYRQSLGQGLEFLIYFQGNSAPDKSGLPSDRFSAERTGGSVSTLTIQRTQQEDSAVYLCASSLPPLETQYFGPGTRLLVL.

The chain has TRBV15 and TRBJ2-5; 15 bases agree with TRBD2. In germline, CDR1 is LNHNV, CDR2 YYDKDF (reference sequence). The CDR3 totals 21 residues. Losses at the gene ends were 2 bases for V and 4 bases for J; bases not matched to a gene: 17. CDR3 in DNA: TGTGCCACCAGCAGACTCTCCCCCCGAGGACTAGCGGGGGGGCCGGGAGAGACCCAGTACTTC. Translation gives CATSRLSPRGLAGGPGETQYF.

The CDR3 nucleotides read TGTGCCAGCAGTTTAACGAGTACTGAAGCTTTCTTT. Residues: CASSLTSTEAFF. The chain joins TRBV28 to TRBJ1-1; D is ambiguous. The germline CDR1 and CDR2 sequences are MDHEN and SYDVKM. V lost 2 bases and J lost 5, with 6 bases in between. This CDR3 is built from 12 residues.

The V call is TRBV5-1, the J call TRBJ2-7; D possibly corresponds to TRBD1 (5 bases). Germline V CDR1 and CDR2: SGHRS, YFSETQ. Trimming pared 4 bases from V and 1 base from J, leaving 12 bases between. CDR3 size: 14 residues. In DNA, the CDR3 is TGCGCCAGCAGCGAAAGGGGTCTGTCCTACGAGCAGTACTTC. This codes for CASSERGLSYEQYF.

The rearrangement uses TRBV5-4 and TRBJ2-1; 11 bases match TRBD1. V dropped 1 base and J dropped 8; count of bases not matched to a gene: 5. Germline CDR1 and CDR2: SGHNT and YYREEE (reference sequence). The CDR3 loop spans 15 amino acids. CDR3 sequence reads: CASSLRGQGADEQFF. DNA of the CDR3: TGTGCCAGCAGCTTGAGAGGACAGGGGGCAGATGAGCAGTTCTTC.

The chain joins TRBV7-9 to TRBJ2-7; perhaps TRBD1 as D (6 bases). With 4 bases removed from V and 5 bases from J, the gap between germline ends came to 15 bases. The CDR3 totals 14 residues. Germline V gene data show CDR1 as SEHNR and CDR2 as FQNEAQ (reference sequence). The CDR3 coding sequence is TGTGCCAGCAGCTCCTGGGGGCGCTCTGACGAGCAGTACTTC. It specifies CASSSWGRSDEQYF.

The chain couples TRBV7-3 to TRBJ2-5; 7 bases align to TRBD2. V gave up 0 bases and J gave up 3 bases; unmatched junction bases: 10. There are 17 residues in the CDR3. Germline V gene lookup returns CDR1 SGHTA and CDR2 FQGTGA. The CDR3 protein is CASSLTGSSGNKETQYF. CDR3 DNA: TGTGCCAGCAGCTTAACTGGGTCCAGCGGGAACAAAGAGACCCAGTACTTC.

This sequence joins TRBV4-3 and TRBJ2-1, with 7 positions matching TRBD2. After removal of 1 base from V and 5 bases from J, the junction contained 8 bases not matched to a gene. This CDR3 region has 16 residues. The germline CDR1 and CDR2 sequences are LGHNA and YSLEER. DNA of the CDR3: TGCGCCAGCAGCCAAGGGCCGGGCGGGGGACACAATGAGCAGTTCTTC. Protein: CASSQGPGGGHNEQFF.

The V and J genes are TRBV7-3 and TRBJ2-5, with D uncertain. Trimming removed 0 bases at V and 4 bases at J, with 12 bases between. Per the germline V gene, CDR1 is SGHTA and CDR2 is FQGTGA. This CDR3 contains 15 residues. DNA for the CDR3: TGTGCCAGCAGCTTAACAGTTGCGCATCCAGAGACCCAGTACTTC. Amino acids: CASSLTVAHPETQYF.

In regard to this clone: The same CDR3 also results from other DNA sequences found in this sample. The rearrangement links TRBV5-1 to TRBJ1-3, with 8 bases lining up with TRBD1. J gave up 0 bases and V 0 bases, and 2 bases lay outside the gene matches. Germline lookup yields CDR1 SGHRS and CDR2 YFSETQ. This CDR3 is built from 16 residues. CDR3 sequence: CASSLVGQGSGNTIYF. CDR3 DNA sequence: TGCGCCAGCAGCTTGGTCGGACAGGGCTCTGGAAACACCATATATTTT.

This chain uses TRBV27 with TRBJ2-2, with TRBD2 matching over 12 bases. Looked up from germline, CDR1 is MNHEY and CDR2 is SMNVEV (reference sequence). Trimming removed 5 bases from V and 4 bases from J; junction bases left unmatched: 14. This CDR3 spans 19 amino acids. The CDR3 region is CASSTGGGLAGTTTGELFF. CDR3 coding DNA: TGTGCCAGCAGTACCGGGGGTGGACTAGCGGGAACGACCACCGGGGAGCTGTTTTTT.

The chain has TRBV6-6 and TRBJ2-7, with D uncertain. The germline V and J ends were trimmed by 6 bases and 3 bases, with 6 bases remaining between them. Germline CDR1 MNHNY, CDR2 SVGAGI (reference sequence). This CDR3 is built from 11 residues. CDR3 amino acids: CASSPNYEQYF. The CDR3 coding sequence is TGTGCCAGCAGCCCCAACTACGAGCAGTACTTC.